Each of the 22 T cell receptor beta chains below was sequenced from the same sample in a study of cytomegalovirus exposure and HLA in healthy donors. The PCR had 60 Vbeta and 13 Jbeta primers. Repertoires were generated with immunoSEQ multiplex PCR, while TCRdb's copy carries only in-frame clones and drops some. The sample records about 140,000 clones, just under 85% being singletons. Material for sequencing was PBMCs. These receptors were collected from a man aged 35 to 55 in good health and CMV-seropositive.

This clone was detected a few times. Other DNA sequences in this specimen translate into the identical CDR3. The rearrangement uses TRBV5-1 and TRBJ2-7, with D uncertain. Germline V gene data show CDR1 as SGHRS and CDR2 as YFSETQ. V lost 2 bases, J lost 2 bases, and 11 bases lay in between. The CDR3 covers 14 residues. DNA of the CDR3: TGCGCCAGCAGCTTTTCAGGCGAGACCTACGAGCAGTACTTC. Its translation: CASSFSGETYEQYF.

The genes are TRBV5-8 and TRBJ2-1, with a tentative D call TRBD1 (6 bases). In germline, CDR1 is SGHTS, CDR2 YDEGEE. Trimming shortened V by 4 bases and J by 2 bases, and 13 bases separated the two germline ends. The CDR3 spans 15 residues. The CDR3 DNA follows: TGTGCCAGCAGCACACAGGGTACCCCCTACAATGAGCAGTTCTTC. Its translation is CASSTQGTPYNEQFF.

This clone was seen at least ten times. The chain links TRBV7-9 to TRBJ2-2; 7 bases align to TRBD1. V trimming: 3 bases; J trimming: 0 bases; junction bases outside the gene matches: 4. Germline V gene sequence: CDR1 SEHNR, CDR2 FQNEAQ (reference sequence). This CDR3 has 16 amino acids. CDR3 in DNA: TGTGCCAGCAGCTTTCGACAGGGCGCGAACACCGGGGAGCTGTTTTTT. Translation gives CASSFRQGANTGELFF.

The chain carries TRBV27 and TRBJ2-6; 7 bases are a match to TRBD1. Trimming took 4 bases from V and 3 from J; bases not matched to a gene: 3. Germline V gene lookup returns CDR1 MNHEY and CDR2 SMNVEV (reference sequence). This CDR3 is 15 amino acids long. The CDR3 DNA follows: TGTGCCAGCAGTTCCGGACAGGTTGGGGCCAACGTCCTGACTTTC. Protein product: CASSSGQVGANVLTF.

This clone turned up a few times. V gene TRBV5-1 combines with J gene TRBJ2-1; 11 bases line up with TRBD2. V lost 4 bases, J lost 11 bases, and 20 bases stayed unmatched. CDR3 length: 18 residues. Germline V lookup: CDR1 SGHRS, CDR2 YFSETQ. Written as DNA, the CDR3 is TGCGCCAGCAGCCTAAATCCGGGACTAGCGGACCCCTCCTCGAAGCAGTTCTTC. This translates into CASSLNPGLADPSSKQFF.

The chain employs TRBV5-1 and TRBJ2-7, with TRBD2 as a possible D gene (6 bases). CDR3 size: 16 residues. Germline-derived CDR1 and CDR2 are SGHRS and YFSETQ. V was trimmed by 4 bases and J by 7 bases, leaving 24 bases between them. As DNA, the CDR3 is TGCGCCAGCAGCAATACGCCCCCGGGGCTAGCGCAGGAGCAGTACTTC. It codes for CASSNTPPGLAQEQYF.

This rearrangement joins TRBV11-2 to TRBJ2-5, with TRBD2 as a possible D gene (6 bases). Trimming took off 5 bases at V and 4 bases at J, with 14 bases between the two ends. Germline-derived CDR1 and CDR2 are SGHAT and FQNNGV. This CDR3 has 14 residues. The CDR3, as DNA: TGTGCCAGCAGCCCCGGGACTCCCACAGAGACCCAGTACTTC. Encoded protein: CASSPGTPTETQYF. Drawing the rest from reference TRBV11-2 and TRBJ2-5, the complete variable domain is EAGVAQSPRYKIIEKRQSVAFWCNPISGHATLYWYQQILGQGPKLLIQFQNNGVVDDSQLPKDRFSAERLKGVDSTLKIQPAKLEDSAVYLCASSPGTPTETQYFGPGTRLLVL.

The genes are TRBV30 and TRBJ2-5, with 11 bases matching TRBD2. Germline V gives CDR1 GTSNPN, CDR2 SVGIG (reference sequence). CDR3 length: 13 residues. V gave up 1 base and J gave up 9 bases; unmatched junction bases: 4. CDR3 residues: CAWSGLAGMSQYF. In DNA form, the CDR3 reads TGTGCCTGGAGTGGACTAGCGGGGATGTCCCAGTACTTC.

This clone has more than one count but fewer than ten. The gene calls are TRBV6-6 and TRBJ1-2, with 11 bases lining up with TRBD1. Germline CDR1 is MNHNY and CDR2 is SVGAGI (reference sequence). The V and J ends lost 4 bases and 7 bases, in that order; junction bases with no gene match: 8. The CDR3 is made up of 15 amino acids. The CDR3 region has the DNA TGTGCCAGCAGTTGGACGGGGGACAGGGGGACTGGCTACACCTTC. This translates into CASSWTGDRGTGYTF.

This clone was detected a few times. The chain is built from TRBV4-1 and TRBJ2-1; D uncertain. V was clipped by 4 bases and J by 6 bases, with 10 bases between them. Germline assignment: CDR1 MGHRA and CDR2 YSYEKL. The CDR3 is 13 amino acids. The CDR3 is CASSLRGANEQFF. CDR3 DNA sequence: TGCGCCAGCAGCCTAAGAGGTGCCAATGAGCAGTTCTTC.

The J gene is TRBJ1-6, the V gene TRBV25-1; no clear D gene. There are 13 residues in the CDR3. Germline CDR1 MGHDK, CDR2 SYGVNS. V lost 5 bases, J lost 5 bases, and 7 bases lay in between. DNA of the CDR3: TGTGCCAGCAGTTTAATTCATAATTCACCCCTCCACTTT. Encoded protein: CASSLIHNSPLHF.

The chain joins TRBV15 to TRBJ2-7, with 7 bases lining up with TRBD2. CDR1 is LNHNV and CDR2 is YYDKDF in the germline V gene (reference sequence). Trimming at V came to 1 base and at J to 1 base, leaving 10 bases not matched to a gene. The CDR3 has 17 amino acids. The CDR3 DNA follows: TGTGCCACCAGCAGAGGATGGGGGGGGACGGGTTCCTACGAGCAGTACTTC. It specifies CATSRGWGGTGSYEQYF.

This clone was seen only a few times. The J gene is TRBJ1-1, the V gene TRBV5-6, with TRBD1 identical over 7 bases. This CDR3 is built from 15 residues. CDR1 is SGHDT, CDR2 YYEEEE, per germline. V trimming: 4 bases; J trimming: 1 base; junction bases outside the gene matches: 7. DNA of the CDR3: TGTGCCAGCAGCAAGCGGACAGGTTGGAACACTGAAGCTTTCTTT. It codes for CASSKRTGWNTEAFF.

This clone showed up just once. The chain recombines TRBV6-5 with TRBJ2-7, with 9 bases fitting TRBD2. This CDR3 has 15 amino acids. Germline V gene data show CDR1 as MNHEY and CDR2 as SVGAGI. V trimming: 5 bases; J trimming: 1 base; junction bases outside the gene matches: 6. The CDR3 reads CASSHSGGLSYEQYF. CDR3 bases: TGTGCCAGCAGTCATAGCGGGGGCCTATCCTACGAGCAGTACTTC.

This chain connects TRBV30 to TRBJ2-2; weak D call: TRBD2 (5 bases). V lost 4 bases, J lost 5 bases, and 14 bases lay in between. The CDR3 has 14 amino acids. From germline, CDR1 is GTSNPN and CDR2 SVGIG (reference sequence). The CDR3 here is CAWTVVRVTGELFF. Written as DNA, the CDR3 is TGTGCCTGGACTGTAGTGAGGGTGACCGGGGAGCTGTTTTTT.

This chain uses TRBV10-1 with TRBJ1-3; D possibly corresponds to TRBD1 (6 bases). The CDR3 extends over 15 amino acids. Germline lookup yields CDR1 WNHNN and CDR2 SYGVQD (reference sequence). V dropped 3 bases and J dropped 1 base, with 10 bases sitting between them. The CDR3 DNA follows: TGCGCCAGCAGTGAAGGGGGTTGGTCTGGAAACACCATATATTTT. Translating gives CASSEGGWSGNTIYF.

The chain uses TRBV29-1 and TRBJ2-3; a weak D match, TRBD1 (6 bases). The CDR3 spans 15 residues. Germline loops: CDR1 SQVTM, CDR2 ANQGSEA. V lost 4 bases and J lost 7, with 21 bases in between. CDR3 nucleotides: TGCAGCGTTGCCCAAGACGTGGGGGCACCACATACGCAGTATTTT. This translates into CSVAQDVGAPHTQYF.

The chain recombines TRBV5-4 with TRBJ1-2, with 7 positions matching TRBD1. The CDR3 is 13 residues long. V lost 4 bases, J lost 5 bases, and 5 bases stayed unmatched. The germline V gene has CDR1 SGHNT and CDR2 YYREEE (reference sequence). CDR3 sequence: CASSPGTEYGYTF. The CDR3 DNA follows: TGTGCCAGCAGCCCCGGGACAGAGTATGGCTACACCTTC.

V usage is TRBV9 and J usage is TRBJ1-2, with 9 bases lining up with TRBD1. CDR1 SGDLS and CDR2 YYNGEE come from the germline V gene. Trimming took 3 bases from V and 3 from J; bases not matched to a gene: 6. The CDR3 has 15 amino acids. CDR3 DNA: TGTGCCAGCAGCGCGGGGGACAGGGCGGACTATGGCTACACCTTC. This translates into CASSAGDRADYGYTF.

This clone was seen once. The V gene is TRBV5-1, the J gene TRBJ1-1; no definite D call. The CDR3 contains 14 residues. Trimming removed 4 bases at V and 3 bases at J, with 13 bases between. Germline-derived CDR1 and CDR2 are SGHRS and YFSETQ. The CDR3 nucleotides read TGCGCCAGCAGCACCGGACGGGAACACACTGAAGCTTTCTTT. Protein: CASSTGREHTEAFF.

The chain has TRBV4-3 and TRBJ2-3, with TRBD2 matching 10 bases. The CDR3 runs to 16 residues. Germline V gives CDR1 LGHNA, CDR2 YSLEER. The trim removed 2 bases at V and 3 bases at J, leaving 5 bases unmatched. CDR3 bases: TGCGCCAGCAGCCAACTCAGCGGGGGGGCTACAGATACGCAGTATTTT. This codes for CASSQLSGGATDTQYF.

J is TRBJ1-2 and V is TRBV2; D not certain. Germline V gives CDR1 SNHLY, CDR2 FYNNEI. V lost 10 bases and J lost 5, with 14 bases in between. This CDR3 is 12 amino acids long. CDR3 sequence (DNA): TGTGCCATCCACGGGAGAAAGTATGGCTACACCTTC. This encodes CAIHGRKYGYTF.